This is a list of T cell receptor beta chains from one sample in a study of blood T cell repertoires in COVID-19. Using immunoSEQ multiplex PCR, the repertoire was profiled, and TCRdb retains in-frame clones only, with some absent. The repertoire consists of about 240,000 clones, with 83% occurring once and the leading ten covering approximately 4%. Input material: PBMCs or T cells enriched from blood (not recorded which). The receptors come from a woman between 40 and 50 years old who had been exposed to COVID-19. Both conserved end residues are part of each CDR3.

TRBJ1-2	TRBV19	CASSIGAGHYGYTF
TRBJ1-2	TRBV28	CASSSTAYGYTF
TRBJ1-5	TRBV7-6	CASSQGAGSNQPQHF
TRBJ1-2	TRBV6-2/TRBV6-3	CASSPSDRVGYTF
TRBJ1-5	TRBV18	CASSPGQGGQPQHF
TRBJ2-1	TRBV24-1	CATSDFLGGEQFF
TRBJ1-6	TRBV27	CASGLTGDYSPLHF
TRBJ2-7	TRBV10-3	CAIRDRQGHEQYF
TRBJ2-1	TRBV10-3	CAISMRGGEQFF
TRBJ1-2	TRBV24-1	CATSPTGQGNYGYTF
TRBJ2-7	TRBV3-1/TRBV3-2	CASSQVASGGYEQYF
TRBJ1-2	TRBV6-1	CASSDPYGTSYGYTF
TRBJ2-5	TRBV25-1	CASSAELGTGWLETQYF
TRBJ2-7	TRBV19	CASSIGVGQGYEQYF